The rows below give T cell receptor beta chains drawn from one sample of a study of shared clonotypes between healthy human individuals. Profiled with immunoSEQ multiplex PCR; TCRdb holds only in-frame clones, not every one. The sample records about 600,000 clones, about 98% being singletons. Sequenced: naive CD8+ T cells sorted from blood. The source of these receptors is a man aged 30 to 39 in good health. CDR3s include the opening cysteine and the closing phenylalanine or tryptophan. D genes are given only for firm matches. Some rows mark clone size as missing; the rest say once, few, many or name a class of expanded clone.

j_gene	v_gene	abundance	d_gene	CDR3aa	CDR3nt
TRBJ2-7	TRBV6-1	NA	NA	CASSWDTSYEQYF	TGTGCCAGCAGTTGGGACACCTCCTACGAGCAGTACTTC
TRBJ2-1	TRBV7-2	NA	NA	CASSLRPSQWYEQFF	TGTGCCAGCAGCTTACGGCCCTCCCAGTGGTATGAGCAGTTCTTC
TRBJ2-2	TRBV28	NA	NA	CASSLTGNTGELFF	TGTGCCAGCAGTTTGACGGGGAACACCGGGGAGCTGTTTTTT
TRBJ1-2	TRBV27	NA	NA	CASSFMGDYGYTF	TGTGCCAGCAGTTTTATGGGTGACTATGGCTACACCTTC
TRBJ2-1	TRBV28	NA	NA	CASSSFSSYNEQFF	TGTGCCAGCAGTTCTTTTAGCTCCTACAATGAGCAGTTCTTC
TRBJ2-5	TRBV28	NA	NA	CASSLPGLETQYF	TGTGCCAGCAGCCTACCAGGGTTGGAGACCCAGTACTTC
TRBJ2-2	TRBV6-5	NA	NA	CASSYSTAGELFF	TGTGCCAGCAGTTACTCGACTGCCGGGGAGCTGTTTTTT
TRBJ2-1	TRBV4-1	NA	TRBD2	CASSQDFSGRAYNEQFF	TGCGCCAGCAGCCAAGATTTCAGCGGGAGGGCCTACAATGAGCAGTTCTTC
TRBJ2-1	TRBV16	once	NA	CASSPLGGNEQFF	TGTGCCAGCAGCCCCCTCGGAGGGAATGAGCAGTTCTTC
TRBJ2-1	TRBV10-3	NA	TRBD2	CAISESGGSGANEQFF	TGTGCCATCAGTGAGTCGGGGGGGAGTGGGGCCAATGAGCAGTTCTTC
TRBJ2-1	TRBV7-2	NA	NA	CASSLAVGPGSSNEQFF	TGTGCCAGCAGCTTAGCAGTGGGGCCAGGTTCTAGCAATGAGCAGTTCTTC
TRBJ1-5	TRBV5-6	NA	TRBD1	CASSLWTGGHQPQHF	TGTGCCAGCAGCCTTTGGACAGGGGGCCATCAGCCCCAGCATTTT
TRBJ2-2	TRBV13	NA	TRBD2	CASSLWLAANTGELFF	TGTGCCAGCAGCTTATGGCTAGCGGCGAACACCGGGGAGCTGTTTTTT
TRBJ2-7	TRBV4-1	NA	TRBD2	CASSPKVAGSSYEQYF	TGCGCCAGCAGCCCTAAGGTAGCGGGAAGCTCCTACGAGCAGTACTTC
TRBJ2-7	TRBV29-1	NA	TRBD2	CSVEERGPNSGRGYEQYF	TGCAGCGTTGAAGAAAGGGGGCCGAACAGCGGGAGGGGCTACGAGCAGTACTTC
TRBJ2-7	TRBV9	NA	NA	CASSGPGNEQYF	TGTGCCAGCAGCGGTCCAGGTAACGAGCAGTACTTC
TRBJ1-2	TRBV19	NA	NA	CASSIQDPPFYGYTF	TGTGCCAGTAGTATTCAGGATCCCCCTTTCTATGGCTACACCTTC
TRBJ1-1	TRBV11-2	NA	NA	CASSLQGLSEAFF	TGTGCCAGCAGCTTACAGGGTTTGAGTGAAGCTTTCTTT
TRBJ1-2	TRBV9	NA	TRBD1	CASSGTGTVTYGYTF	TGTGCCAGCAGTGGAACCGGGACAGTCACCTATGGCTACACCTTC
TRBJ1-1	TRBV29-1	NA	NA	CSVSPAFF	TGCAGCGTTTCGCCAGCTTTCTTT
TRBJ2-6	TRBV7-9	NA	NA	CASNNHPSGANVLTF	TGTGCCAGCAACAATCACCCCTCTGGGGCCAACGTCCTGACTTTC
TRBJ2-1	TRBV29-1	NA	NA	CSVVLDANEQFF	TGCAGCGTTGTTTTGGACGCCAATGAGCAGTTCTTC
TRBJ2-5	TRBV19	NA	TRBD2	CASSTLGLAAQETQYF	TGTGCCAGTAGTACCTTGGGACTAGCGGCGCAAGAGACCCAGTACTTC
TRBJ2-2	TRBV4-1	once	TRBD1	CASSPTGQGHSTNTGELFF	TGCGCCAGCAGCCCTACCGGACAGGGCCATTCAACGAACACCGGGGAGCTGTTTTTT
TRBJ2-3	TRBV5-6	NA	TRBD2	CASSAGLAGGPFADTQYF	TGTGCCAGCAGCGCGGGACTAGCGGGAGGGCCCTTCGCAGATACGCAGTATTTT
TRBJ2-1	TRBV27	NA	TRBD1	CASRTWGQGGNEQFF	TGTGCCAGCAGAACCTGGGGACAGGGGGGGAATGAGCAGTTCTTC
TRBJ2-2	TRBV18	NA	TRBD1	CASSPPWTGSSNANTGELFF	TGTGCCAGCTCACCACCCTGGACAGGGTCATCAAACGCGAACACCGGGGAGCTGTTTTTT
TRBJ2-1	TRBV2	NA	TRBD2	CASVGAGDYNEQFF	TGTGCCAGCGTGGGTGCGGGAGACTACAATGAGCAGTTCTTC
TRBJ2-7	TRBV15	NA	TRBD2	CATSRGLAGSYEQYF	TGTGCCACCAGCAGAGGACTAGCGGGCTCCTACGAGCAGTACTTC
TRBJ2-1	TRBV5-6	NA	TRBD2	CASSYNPGTINEQFF	TGTGCCAGCAGCTACAATCCCGGGACTATTAATGAGCAGTTCTTC
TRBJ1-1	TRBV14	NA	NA	CASSQATGMEAFF	TGTGCCAGCAGCCAAGCAACAGGGATGGAAGCTTTCTTT
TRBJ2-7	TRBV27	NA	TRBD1	CASSLSLGDRAYEQYF	TGTGCCAGCAGTTTATCGCTCGGGGACAGGGCCTACGAGCAGTACTTC
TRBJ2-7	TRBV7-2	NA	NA	CASSPRLYYEQYF	TGTGCCAGCAGCCCCAGGTTGTACTACGAGCAGTACTTC
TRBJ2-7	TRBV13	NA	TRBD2	CASSLLADPNYEQYF	TGTGCCAGCAGCCTCCTAGCGGATCCTAACTACGAGCAGTACTTC
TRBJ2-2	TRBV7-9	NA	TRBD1	CASSPDRGLTGELFF	TGTGCCAGCAGCCCGGACAGGGGGCTCACCGGGGAGCTGTTTTTT
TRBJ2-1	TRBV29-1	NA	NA	CSVGGQGINEQFF	TGCAGCGTTGGTGGGCAAGGTATCAATGAGCAGTTCTTC
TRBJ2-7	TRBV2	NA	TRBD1	CASSWTGAEQYF	TGTGCCAGCAGTTGGACAGGGGCCGAGCAGTACTTC
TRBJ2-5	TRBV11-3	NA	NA	CASSGQEETQYF	TGTGCCAGCAGCGGGCAAGAAGAGACCCAGTACTTC
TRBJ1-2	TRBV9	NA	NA	CASNPSTGNYGYTF	TGTGCCAGCAACCCGTCGACAGGAAACTATGGCTACACCTTC
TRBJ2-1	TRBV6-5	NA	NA	CASSYELAPYNEQFF	TGTGCCAGCAGTTATGAACTAGCCCCTTACAATGAGCAGTTCTTC